Listed below are T cell receptor beta chains from one sample, sequenced in a study of cytomegalovirus exposure and HLA in healthy donors. Produced via immunoSEQ multiplex PCR; TCRdb's table is partial and in-frame only. The table includes approximately 160,000 clones, over 75% detected once. Sample: PBMCs. The source is a young woman in good health and CMV-seronegative. Each CDR3 is given with its conserved first and last residue. Each record gives: J gene, D gene, clone size, V gene, CDR3 DNA, CDR3 protein. A D gene is named only where the DNA matches it firmly. Where a row states a size, it is once, few, many or the class of an expanded clone; other rows omit it.

J gene: TRBJ1-5; D gene: .; clone size: once; V gene: TRBV7-8; CDR3 DNA: TGTGCCAGCAGCTTAGCTCCGGGACAAGTTAGCAATCAGCCCCAGCATTTT; CDR3 protein: CASSLAPGQVSNQPQHF
J gene: TRBJ1-4; D gene: .; clone size: .; V gene: TRBV7-7; CDR3 DNA: TGTGCCAGCAGCACTTCCAGGGGAACTAATGAAAAACTGTTTTTT; CDR3 protein: CASSTSRGTNEKLFF
J gene: TRBJ1-5; D gene: .; clone size: .; V gene: TRBV9; CDR3 DNA: TGTGCCAGCAGCGCCCCGGGGGGGCCCCAGCATTTT; CDR3 protein: CASSAPGGPQHF
J gene: TRBJ1-1; D gene: .; clone size: few; V gene: TRBV5-1; CDR3 DNA: TGCGCCAGCAGCTCCCAGGGGCGGGACACTGAAGCTTTCTTT; CDR3 protein: CASSSQGRDTEAFF
J gene: TRBJ2-2; D gene: TRBD1; clone size: .; V gene: TRBV5-1; CDR3 DNA: TGCGCCAGCAGCTTACGACGTAGACAGGGGGCGAACACCGGGGAGCTGTTTTTT; CDR3 protein: CASSLRRRQGANTGELFF
J gene: TRBJ2-1; D gene: TRBD1; clone size: .; V gene: TRBV18; CDR3 DNA: TGTGCCAGCTCACCACCGGGTCAGGGGGTGGCCAATGAGCAGTTCTTC; CDR3 protein: CASSPPGQGVANEQFF
J gene: TRBJ1-2; D gene: TRBD1; clone size: .; V gene: TRBV27; CDR3 DNA: TGTGCCAGCAGTTTTCTTCCGGTTAGGGGGCTCTATGGCTACACCTTC; CDR3 protein: CASSFLPVRGLYGYTF
J gene: TRBJ2-6; D gene: TRBD1; clone size: .; V gene: TRBV2; CDR3 DNA: TGTGCCAGCAGAGGATACAGGGGGCTGGGGGCCAACGTCCTGACTTTC; CDR3 protein: CASRGYRGLGANVLTF
J gene: TRBJ2-7; D gene: .; clone size: few; V gene: TRBV6-1; CDR3 DNA: TGTGCCAGCAGTGAAGCCCCTTCCTACGAGCAGTACTTC; CDR3 protein: CASSEAPSYEQYF
J gene: TRBJ2-1; D gene: TRBD2; clone size: .; V gene: TRBV6-6; CDR3 DNA: TGTGCCAGCAGTTTAGGGACTAGCGGGACTTACAATGAGCAGTTCTTC; CDR3 protein: CASSLGTSGTYNEQFF
J gene: TRBJ1-4; D gene: .; clone size: few; V gene: TRBV5-4; CDR3 DNA: TGTGCCAGCAGCTTGGAACAGGGTGGTAATGAAAAACTGTTTTTT; CDR3 protein: CASSLEQGGNEKLFF
J gene: TRBJ1-1; D gene: TRBD1; clone size: .; V gene: TRBV28; CDR3 DNA: TGTGCCAGCAGTCCGATCACAGGGGAAACTAACACTGAAGCTTTCTTT; CDR3 protein: CASSPITGETNTEAFF
J gene: TRBJ1-2; D gene: .; clone size: .; V gene: TRBV6-1; CDR3 DNA: TGTGCCAGCACGGTCGGTAGTCTCTATGGCTACACCTTC; CDR3 protein: CASTVGSLYGYTF
J gene: TRBJ1-1; D gene: TRBD1; clone size: .; V gene: TRBV25-1; CDR3 DNA: TGTGCCAGCACTAAACAGGGGGCGTACACTGAAGCTTTCTTT; CDR3 protein: CASTKQGAYTEAFF
J gene: TRBJ1-2; D gene: TRBD1; clone size: .; V gene: TRBV27; CDR3 DNA: TGTGCCAGCAGCTTTGGAGACAGGGGTGGCTACACCTTC; CDR3 protein: CASSFGDRGGYTF
J gene: TRBJ2-1; D gene: TRBD2; clone size: .; V gene: TRBV5-4; CDR3 DNA: TGTGCCAGCAGCCTGGGACTAGCGGGATATTCCTACAATGAGCAGTTCTTC; CDR3 protein: CASSLGLAGYSYNEQFF
J gene: TRBJ2-7; D gene: TRBD1; clone size: .; V gene: TRBV19; CDR3 DNA: TGTGCCAGTAGTATAGGGACAGGCGAGACCTACGAGCAGTACTTC; CDR3 protein: CASSIGTGETYEQYF
J gene: TRBJ2-7; D gene: TRBD2; clone size: .; V gene: TRBV28; CDR3 DNA: TGTGCCAGCAGTCCCCTGCTTACTAGCGGGAGCCTAAACTTC; CDR3 protein: CASSPLLTSGSLNF
J gene: TRBJ2-5; D gene: .; clone size: .; V gene: TRBV7-2; CDR3 DNA: TGTGCCAGCAGCTTAGGGAACGGGGGTGAGACCCAGTACTTC; CDR3 protein: CASSLGNGGETQYF
J gene: TRBJ2-7; D gene: .; clone size: .; V gene: TRBV11-2; CDR3 DNA: TGTGCCAGCAGCTTAGACAGGCCCTACGAGCAGTACTTC; CDR3 protein: CASSLDRPYEQYF
J gene: TRBJ1-3; D gene: .; clone size: .; V gene: TRBV7-6; CDR3 DNA: TGTGCCAGCAGCTTAGATCAGGGGCGCCGCTCTGGAAACACCATATATTTT; CDR3 protein: CASSLDQGRRSGNTIYF
J gene: TRBJ1-2; D gene: .; clone size: .; V gene: TRBV28; CDR3 DNA: TGTGCCAGCAGTTTTGGAACGAGGGTCTATGGCTACCCCTTC; CDR3 protein: CASSFGTRVYGYPF
J gene: TRBJ2-3; D gene: TRBD2; clone size: .; V gene: TRBV6-4; CDR3 DNA: TGTGCCAGCAGTGAAGGAGGCGGGAGTGCGGATACGCAGTATTTT; CDR3 protein: CASSEGGGSADTQYF
J gene: TRBJ2-1; D gene: TRBD2; clone size: .; V gene: TRBV10-2; CDR3 DNA: TGCGCCAGCATCCCCCAAATAGAGCGGGAGGGCCGGTTTGAGCAGTTCTTC; CDR3 protein: CASIPQIEREGRFEQFF
J gene: TRBJ1-6; D gene: .; clone size: .; V gene: TRBV19; CDR3 DNA: TGTGCCAGTCAAAGAGGGAACTCACCCCTCCACTTT; CDR3 protein: CASQRGNSPLHF
J gene: TRBJ2-6; D gene: TRBD1; clone size: .; V gene: TRBV15; CDR3 DNA: TGTGCCACCAGCAGAGATCACCCCGGGACAGGGAATCCTGGGGCCAACGTCCTGACTTTC; CDR3 protein: CATSRDHPGTGNPGANVLTF
J gene: TRBJ2-3; D gene: TRBD2; clone size: .; V gene: TRBV6-1; CDR3 DNA: TGTGCCAGCAGTGGACTAGCGGGAGCAGATACGCAGTATTTT; CDR3 protein: CASSGLAGADTQYF
J gene: TRBJ1-1; D gene: .; clone size: few; V gene: TRBV6-5; CDR3 DNA: TGTGCCAGCAGTTACTCGACGGGGAAAGCTTTCTTT; CDR3 protein: CASSYSTGKAFF
J gene: TRBJ2-2; D gene: TRBD1; clone size: once; V gene: TRBV10-3; CDR3 DNA: TGTGCCATCAGTGCAATCAGGGGACAGGGGGCGCCTAGCGGGAGTTCGTCCGGGGAGCTGTTTTTT; CDR3 protein: CAISAIRGQGAPSGSSSGELFF
J gene: TRBJ2-7; D gene: .; clone size: .; V gene: TRBV2; CDR3 DNA: TGTGCCAGCAGTGAAGCGGGTTTAAGGGGTAGGAACGAGCAGTACTTC; CDR3 protein: CASSEAGLRGRNEQYF
J gene: TRBJ2-3; D gene: .; clone size: .; V gene: TRBV7-6; CDR3 DNA: TGTGCCAGCAGCTTACGCGGGAACACAGATACGCAGTATTTT; CDR3 protein: CASSLRGNTDTQYF
J gene: TRBJ1-5; D gene: .; clone size: .; V gene: TRBV27; CDR3 DNA: TGTGCCAGCAGTTTAGGCAGGGGAGATCAGCCCCAGCATTTT; CDR3 protein: CASSLGRGDQPQHF
J gene: TRBJ1-6; D gene: .; clone size: .; V gene: TRBV9; CDR3 DNA: TGTGCCAGCAGCGTAGAGTCAGGGGATAATTCACCCCTCCACTTT; CDR3 protein: CASSVESGDNSPLHF
J gene: TRBJ1-6; D gene: .; clone size: .; V gene: TRBV30; CDR3 DNA: TGTGCCTGGAGTGTAGGAGCCGCTGCTTCACCCCTCCACTTT; CDR3 protein: CAWSVGAAASPLHF
J gene: TRBJ1-5; D gene: .; clone size: .; V gene: TRBV6-1; CDR3 DNA: TGTGCCAGCCAGGGGACCGTCAATCAGCCCCAGCATTTT; CDR3 protein: CASQGTVNQPQHF
J gene: TRBJ2-7; D gene: .; clone size: few; V gene: TRBV6-1; CDR3 DNA: TGTGCCAGCATGCGACTACAGGGCTACGAGCAGTACTTC; CDR3 protein: CASMRLQGYEQYF
J gene: TRBJ2-1; D gene: .; clone size: .; V gene: TRBV27; CDR3 DNA: TGTGCCAGCAGTCCCCGCTACAATGAGCAGTTCTTC; CDR3 protein: CASSPRYNEQFF
J gene: TRBJ2-3; D gene: .; clone size: .; V gene: TRBV7-8; CDR3 DNA: TGTGCCAGCAGCTTAGTTAGGCCCTTAAAACAGGCTCCTAGCACAGATACGCAGTATTTT; CDR3 protein: CASSLVRPLKQAPSTDTQYF
J gene: TRBJ2-7; D gene: TRBD2; clone size: .; V gene: TRBV28; CDR3 DNA: TGTGCCAGCAGTTTAGGGGACTATGGCTACGAGCAGTACTTC; CDR3 protein: CASSLGDYGYEQYF
J gene: TRBJ1-1; D gene: .; clone size: few; V gene: TRBV7-9; CDR3 DNA: TGTGCCAGCAGCCCAATAACAGGGAAGCCTATAGAGGCTTTCTTT; CDR3 protein: CASSPITGKPIEAFF
J gene: TRBJ2-2; D gene: .; clone size: few; V gene: TRBV7-3; CDR3 DNA: TGTGCCAGCAGCCTATCCAGCGGGAACACCGGGGAGCTGTTTTTT; CDR3 protein: CASSLSSGNTGELFF
J gene: TRBJ2-6; D gene: .; clone size: .; V gene: TRBV28; CDR3 DNA: TGTGCCAGCAGTTCTTTTTCTGGGGCCAACGTCCTGACTTTC; CDR3 protein: CASSSFSGANVLTF
J gene: TRBJ2-1; D gene: .; clone size: few; V gene: TRBV10-1; CDR3 DNA: TGCGCCAGCAGCGCGGGACTTTTCGGGAATGAGCAGTTCTTC; CDR3 protein: CASSAGLFGNEQFF
J gene: TRBJ2-7; D gene: .; clone size: .; V gene: TRBV27; CDR3 DNA: TGTGCCAGCAGTCCCCCGGGAGTAAGGGTGGAGCAGTACTTC; CDR3 protein: CASSPPGVRVEQYF
J gene: TRBJ2-7; D gene: .; clone size: .; V gene: TRBV18; CDR3 DNA: TGTGCCAGCTCACGACAGGGACTCGGCGAGCAGTACTTC; CDR3 protein: CASSRQGLGEQYF
J gene: TRBJ1-1; D gene: .; clone size: once; V gene: TRBV7-8; CDR3 DNA: TGTGCCAGCAGCCCGAGAGAGTTGGGGGGAGCTTTCTTT; CDR3 protein: CASSPRELGGAFF
J gene: TRBJ2-3; D gene: .; clone size: .; V gene: TRBV2; CDR3 DNA: TGTGCCAGCAGTGAAGGGTTCAGGGATACGCAGTATTTT; CDR3 protein: CASSEGFRDTQYF
J gene: TRBJ2-1; D gene: .; clone size: .; V gene: TRBV6-1; CDR3 DNA: TGTGCCAGCAGCAGCGGCGGGGATTACAATGAGCAGTTCTTC; CDR3 protein: CASSSGGDYNEQFF
J gene: TRBJ1-3; D gene: TRBD1; clone size: .; V gene: TRBV5-8; CDR3 DNA: TGTGCCAGCAGCTTGAATTCGATCCCGGGACAGGGATTTGGAAACACCATATATTTT; CDR3 protein: CASSLNSIPGQGFGNTIYF
J gene: TRBJ1-1; D gene: TRBD1; clone size: .; V gene: TRBV9; CDR3 DNA: TGTGCCAGCACCGGACAGGGGGGGGACACTGAAGCTTTCTTT; CDR3 protein: CASTGQGGDTEAFF
J gene: TRBJ1-2; D gene: .; clone size: once; V gene: TRBV2; CDR3 DNA: TGTGCCAGCAGTGGGGAGGGAACGAGACATGGCTACACCTTC; CDR3 protein: CASSGEGTRHGYTF
J gene: TRBJ1-1; D gene: .; clone size: few; V gene: TRBV19; CDR3 DNA: TGTGCCAGTAGTCAAAGGTTGAGCGGGTACACTGAAGCTTTCTTT; CDR3 protein: CASSQRLSGYTEAFF
J gene: TRBJ2-1; D gene: TRBD2; clone size: .; V gene: TRBV9; CDR3 DNA: TGTGCCAGCAGCCCCCCGGGACTAGCGGGCGTCAATGAGCAGTTCTTC; CDR3 protein: CASSPPGLAGVNEQFF
J gene: TRBJ1-3; D gene: .; clone size: few; V gene: TRBV6-6; CDR3 DNA: TGTGCCAGCGGAGAAAGCTCTGGAAACACCATATATTTT; CDR3 protein: CASGESSGNTIYF